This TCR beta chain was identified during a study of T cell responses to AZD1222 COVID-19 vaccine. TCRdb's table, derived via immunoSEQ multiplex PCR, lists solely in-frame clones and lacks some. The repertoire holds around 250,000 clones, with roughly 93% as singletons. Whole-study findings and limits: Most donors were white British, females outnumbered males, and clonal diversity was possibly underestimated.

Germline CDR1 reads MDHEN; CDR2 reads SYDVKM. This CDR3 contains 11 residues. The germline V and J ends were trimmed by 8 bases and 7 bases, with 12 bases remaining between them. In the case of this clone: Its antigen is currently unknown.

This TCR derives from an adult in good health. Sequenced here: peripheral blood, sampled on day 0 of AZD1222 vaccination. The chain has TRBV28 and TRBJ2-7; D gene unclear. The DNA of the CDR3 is TGTGCCAGCGGGCGCTTAGAAGAGCAGTACTTC. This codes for CASGRLEEQYF.